This T cell receptor (beta chain) was observed in a study of blood T cell repertoires in COVID-19. Overall study: Collection of acute and convalescent COVID-19 samples took place in the United States, Italy and Spain. The analysed material was cDNA or gDNA that came from T cells, B-cell-depleted T cells, or PBMCs.

Original processing notes: Reference gene primers were amplified, and this amplification served to estimate nucleated cell counts. The table came from immunoSEQ multiplex PCR; TCRdb's copy has only in-frame clones and leaves some out. The V and J calls and clone size were taken over from that table, and D and trimming were inferred from the DNA. Seen here are fewer than 250,000 clones, 84% observed once, and the top ten hold approximately 10%. The CDR3 totals 17 residues. CDR1 is KGHDR and CDR2 is SFDVKD in the germline V gene. The V gene lost 4 bases and the J gene lost 7 bases, with 22 bases spanning the gap. Enrolled during active infection, Seattle patients were then followed longitudinally.

The chain joins TRBV24-1 to TRBJ2-1; D perhaps matches TRBD2 (5 bases). Sequencing input: peripheral blood. The TCR comes from a woman older than 75 with COVID-19, enrolled during active disease. The CDR3 DNA reads TGTGCCACCAGTGACCCCGGGTTAGTAGCGAGAGGTAATGAGCAGTTCTTC. Protein sequence: CATSDPGLVARGNEQFF.